This TCR beta chain was sequenced for a study of shared clonotypes between healthy human individuals. Overall study: The study drew on two women and a few men aged 18 to 49 as donors. Study observations and caveats: All-four-donor shared clonotypes had higher generation probabilities than non-shared clonotypes did.

Free of recent acute infections or vaccinations, the donors were healthy HIV-negative adults. In the CD4+ fraction, cells were divided into CD45RA+ naive and CD45RA-negative memory subsets. In the case of this clone: Its cognate antigen is unknown.

Profiled with immunoSEQ multiplex PCR; TCRdb holds only in-frame clones, not every one. The sample contains about 1.5 million clones, 98% of which appear only once. The sequencing input was naive CD4+ T cells sorted from blood. Subset noted: CD45RA+ positively selected. This TCR derives from a man aged 25 to 40 in good health.

The DNA for the CDR3 is TGTGCCAGCAGCCCTCCGGGACTAGCGCTCGAGCAGTACTTC. Encoded protein: CASSPPGLALEQYF. The chain combines TRBV7-9 with TRBJ2-7; 10 bases match TRBD2. The germline gives CDR1 SEHNR, CDR2 FQNEAQ (reference sequence). J gave up 6 bases and V 5 bases, and 7 bases lay outside the gene matches. This CDR3 has 14 amino acids.